This note documents a single T cell receptor beta chain sequence. Its target is unknown. Before sequencing, viral peptide pools were used by the ViraFEST assay to expand antigen-specific CD4+ T cells. Researchers isolated CD4+ T cells once approximately ten days of culture had elapsed. Two doses of either BNT162b2 or mRNA-1273 were given to each participant. Having tested negative for nucleocapsid antibodies, the vaccine recipients showed no prior SARS-CoV-2 infection. V lost 3 bases and J lost 0, with 6 bases in between. The CDR3 covers 13 residues. The data originate from a study of vaccination effects on CD4 cells after COVID-19. Study-level background: A median of 72 days separated the second dose and sampling. General study points: Pronounced clonal contraction occurred in clones induced by infection and by vaccine late after vaccination.

Sequencing used immunoSEQ multiplex PCR; TCRdb keeps in-frame clones, though not all of them. The sample comprises 25,000 or so clones, over 70% of which are singletons, and 7.8% rests with the top ten. The receptor was isolated from a human donor who received a COVID-19 vaccine. J is TRBJ2-7 and V is TRBV12-3 or TRBV12-4; no firm D call. Sequences were derived from CD4+ T cells from PBMCs cultured with SARS-CoV-2 spike peptides, sampled after COVID-19 vaccination. The chain's CDR3 is CASSLILSYEQYF. CDR3 DNA sequence: TGTGCCAGCAGTTTGATCCTCTCCTACGAGCAGTACTTC.